The 22 T cell receptor beta chains presented below share a single source sample, sequenced in a study of shared clonotypes between healthy human individuals. Produced via immunoSEQ multiplex PCR; TCRdb's table is partial and in-frame only. The sample includes about 1 million clones, under 80% of them seen just once. The source material was memory CD4+ T cells sorted from blood. The subset denotes: CD45RA-negative fraction. Receptors were obtained from a man between 18 and 35 years old in good health.

The chain combines TRBV5-1 with TRBJ1-1; D remains ambiguous. V lost 7 bases, J lost 1 base, and 14 bases lay in between. The CDR3 contains 14 residues. CDR1 is SGHRS, CDR2 YFSETQ, per germline. DNA of the CDR3: TGCGCCAGCCATCCTCAGGCGGGGAACACTGAAGCTTTCTTT. Translating gives CASHPQAGNTEAFF.

The chain recombines TRBV2 with TRBJ2-3; D is unclear. Germline CDR1 reads SNHLY; CDR2 reads FYNNEI. The germline V and J ends were trimmed by 7 bases and 4 bases, with 12 bases remaining between them. CDR3 length: 13 residues. The CDR3 region is CASTDFVPDTQYF. The CDR3, as DNA: TGTGCCAGCACCGATTTCGTGCCAGATACGCAGTATTTT. The entire variable domain, with the rest obtained from reference TRBV2 and TRBJ2-3, is as follows: EPEVTQTPSHQVTQMGQEVILRCVPISNHLYFYWYRQILGQKVEFLVSFYNNEISEKSEIFDDQFSVERPDGSNFTLKIRSTKLEDSAMYFCASTDFVPDTQYFGPGTRLTVL.

This clone qualifies as medium-sized (0.01 to 0.1%). The chain uses TRBV4-2 and TRBJ1-3; tentatively, D is TRBD1 (6 bases). The CDR3 runs 17 residues. Germline-derived CDR1 and CDR2 are LGHNA and YNFKEQ. V was trimmed by 0 bases and J by 0 bases, leaving 12 bases between them. The CDR3 protein is CASSQEGTLSSGNTIYF. CDR3 coding DNA: TGTGCCAGCAGCCAAGAAGGGACATTAAGCTCTGGAAACACCATATATTTT.

The genes are TRBV19 and TRBJ2-2; D ambiguous. The CDR3 consists of 16 residues. Germline V gene data show CDR1 as LNHDA and CDR2 as SQIVND (reference sequence). V was shortened by 1 base and J by 2 bases, with 11 bases between the two germline ends. The CDR3 loop reads CASSIGTFLNTGELFF. The CDR3 nucleotides read TGTGCCAGTAGTATAGGCACTTTCCTTAACACCGGGGAGCTGTTTTTT.

The rearrangement uses TRBV5-4 and TRBJ1-4; perhaps TRBD1 as D (5 bases). Germline CDR1 and CDR2: SGHNT and YYREEE (reference sequence). The CDR3 runs 16 residues. Trimming took off 1 base at V and 5 bases at J, with 15 bases between the two ends. The CDR3 region is CASSLNGAGSNEKLFF. CDR3 bases: TGTGCCAGCAGCTTGAACGGGGCGGGCTCAAATGAAAAACTGTTTTTT.

This clone was counted a single time. V usage is TRBV5-1 and J usage is TRBJ2-7; D is possibly TRBD2 (6 bases). The ends were cut back, 1 base at V and 1 base at J, with 15 bases in the middle. This CDR3 contains 16 residues. The germline V gene encodes CDR1 SGHRS and CDR2 YFSETQ. DNA of the CDR3: TGCGCCAGCAGCTTGTCACGGGGACTCGCTTCCTACGAGCAGTACTTC. Translation gives CASSLSRGLASYEQYF. Drawing the rest from reference TRBV5-1 and TRBJ2-7, the complete variable domain is KAGVTQTPRYLIKTRGQQVTLSCSPISGHRSVSWYQQTPGQGLQFLFEYFSETQRNKGNFPGRFSGRQFSNSRSEMNVSTLELGDSALYLCASSLSRGLASYEQYFGPGTRLTVT.

The table lists this clone with a few counts. The chain is built from TRBV28 and TRBJ1-1, with no clear D. The CDR3 has 12 residues. Germline CDR1 and CDR2: MDHEN and SYDVKM. Trimming took off 8 bases at V and 11 bases at J, with 18 bases between the two ends. Written as DNA, the CDR3 is TGTGCCAGCTCCTCCCGACAAATGCGGGCTTTCTTT. Protein product: CASSSRQMRAFF. Full variable domain (missing parts from reference TRBV28 and TRBJ1-1): DVKVTQSSRYLVKRTGEKVFLECVQDMDHENMFWYRQDPGLGLRLIYFSYDVKMKEKGDIPEGYSVSREKKERFSLILESASTNQTSMYLCASSSRQMRAFFGQGTRLTVV.

This clone has more than one count but fewer than ten. The J gene is TRBJ2-3, the V gene TRBV5-1; 7 positions agree with TRBD1. The CDR3 loop spans 14 amino acids. Trimming removed 6 bases from V and 2 bases from J; junction bases left unmatched: 6. The V gene's germline CDR1 is SGHRS and CDR2 YFSETQ. CDR3 nucleotides: TGCGCCAGCACGACAGGGACCCTCACAGATACGCAGTATTTT. Residues: CASTTGTLTDTQYF.

V and J are TRBV28 and TRBJ1-1, with D possibly matching TRBD1 (5 bases). This CDR3 has 15 amino acids. CDR1 is MDHEN and CDR2 is SYDVKM in the germline V gene. V shed 7 bases and J shed 1 base, with 16 bases lying between them. The CDR3 coding sequence is TGTGCCAGCACTACTGGGGGAGGAGAGAACACTGAAGCTTTCTTT. This codes for CASTTGGGENTEAFF.

As concerns this clone: One end of the junction does not line up with germline, which may come from a read error. This chain connects TRBV30 to TRBJ2-7; D not certain. The CDR3 is 11 residues long. Germline loops: CDR1 GTSNPN, CDR2 SVGIG (reference sequence). CDR3 amino acids: CAQSSSYEQCF. The CDR3 DNA is TGTGCACAATCGTCCTCCTACGAGCAGTGCTTC. The full variable domain, completed using reference TRBV30 and TRBJ2-7, is SQTIHQWPATLVQPVGSPLSLECTVEGTSNPNLYWYRQAAGRGLQLLFYSVGIGQISSEVPQNLSASRPQDRQFILSSKKLLLSDSGFYLCAQSSSYEQCFGPGTRLTVT.

This sequence joins TRBV28 and TRBJ2-1; D might be TRBD2 (7 bases). Trimming left V 6 bases short and J 0 bases short, with 12 bases between. CDR1 is MDHEN and CDR2 is SYDVKM in the germline V gene. CDR3 length: 15 residues. In DNA, the CDR3 is TGTGCCAGCAGCCCCGGGGGGCCCTCCTACAATGAGCAGTTCTTC. This translates into CASSPGGPSYNEQFF.

This clone was counted a few times. This chain links TRBV29-1 with TRBJ2-7; D possibly uses TRBD1 or TRBD2 (6 bases each). Germline loops: CDR1 SQVTM, CDR2 ANQGSEA. With 7 bases removed from V and 1 base from J, the gap between germline ends came to 11 bases. The CDR3 consists of 12 residues. The CDR3 spells CSGGDTSYEQYF. The CDR3 nucleotides are TGCAGCGGGGGGGACACTTCCTACGAGCAGTACTTC.

Note on this clone: A single base is all that separates this from a far larger clone, so a read error is likely. This chain links TRBV12-5 with TRBJ1-2, with 8 bases aligning to TRBD1. The CDR3 is 17 residues long. Germline CDR1 and CDR2: LGHNT and FRNRAP. The CDR3 region has the DNA TGTGCTAGTGGCACGGACAGGGTAGGGGATTCCAACTATGGCTACATCTTC. Its translation: CASGTDRVGDSNYGYIF.

The rearrangement uses TRBV30 and TRBJ2-1, with D uncertain. Germline V CDR1 and CDR2: GTSNPN, SVGIG (reference sequence). This CDR3 is built from 11 residues. Trimming shortened V by 4 bases and J by 8 bases, and 9 bases separated the two germline ends. The CDR3 coding sequence is TGTGCCTGGAACCTCCGGGATGAGCAGTTCTTC. It yields the protein CAWNLRDEQFF.

J is TRBJ2-1 and V is TRBV19; TRBD2 matches at 14 bases. The CDR3 has 14 amino acids. V lost 4 bases, J lost 16 bases, and 9 bases stayed unmatched. Per germline, CDR1 LNHDA and CDR2 SQIVND (reference sequence). The CDR3 DNA follows: TGTGCCAGTAGTACCTCGGGACTAGCGGGAGTGAGCTTCTTC. Translation: CASSTSGLAGVSFF.

The chain uses TRBV18 and TRBJ1-1; D is perhaps TRBD1 (6 bases). Germline CDR1 and CDR2: KGHSH and LQKENI. This CDR3 comprises 15 residues. Between the trimmed V and J ends, which lost 0 bases and 1 base, there was a span of 9 bases. The CDR3 nucleotides are TGTGCCAGCTCACCACCGGGGGCGACGAACACTGAAGCTTTCTTT. It encodes CASSPPGATNTEAFF.

The gene calls are TRBV5-1 and TRBJ2-1; D may match TRBD1 or TRBD2 (6 bases each). This CDR3 spans 14 amino acids. Germline V gives CDR1 SGHRS, CDR2 YFSETQ. V was shortened by 4 bases and J by 8 bases, with 16 bases between the two germline ends. In DNA form, the CDR3 reads TGCGCCAGCAGCCAGATGTGGGGGGCGGATGAGCAGTTCTTC. It encodes CASSQMWGADEQFF.

The rearrangement joins TRBV6-6 to TRBJ2-7; D remains ambiguous. This CDR3 region has 13 residues. Germline CDR1 reads MNHNY; CDR2 reads SVGAGI (reference sequence). Between the trimmed V and J ends, which lost 6 bases and 5 bases, there was a span of 14 bases. CDR3 nucleotide sequence: TGTGCCAGCAGGAGGACCGATGGGAACGAGCAGTACTTC. It encodes CASRRTDGNEQYF.

V and J are TRBV18 and TRBJ1-2, with D tentatively TRBD1 (5 bases). The germline gives CDR1 KGHSH, CDR2 LQKENI. The CDR3 sequence is 13 residues long. Trimming cost V 2 bases and J 4 bases, with 8 bases left between them. The CDR3 nucleotides read TGTGCCAGCTCACCATTGGACACCTATGGCTACACCTTC. Its translation: CASSPLDTYGYTF.

A single count supports this clone. The chain joins TRBV5-4 to TRBJ1-1; 7 bases fit TRBD1. CDR1 and CDR2 from the germline V gene are SGHNT and YYREEE (reference sequence). With V trimmed by 4 bases and J by 1 base, 4 bases remained unmatched. The CDR3 sequence is 14 residues long. CDR3 residues: CASSPGQKNTEAFF. The CDR3 DNA follows: TGTGCCAGCAGCCCGGGACAGAAGAACACTGAAGCTTTCTTT.

Turning to this clone: Additional DNA sequences in this sample encode the identical CDR3. The rearrangement uses TRBV28 and TRBJ1-1; D is unresolved. Looked up from germline, CDR1 is MDHEN and CDR2 is SYDVKM. The CDR3 is made up of 12 amino acids. Deletions cut 6 bases from V and 0 bases from J, with 5 bases between. In DNA form, the CDR3 reads TGTGCCAGCAGCCTCTTGAACACTGAAGCTTTCTTT. This codes for CASSLLNTEAFF.

The chain links TRBV19 to TRBJ2-1, with 11 bases matching TRBD2. The CDR3 is 16 residues long. J gave up 8 bases and V 7 bases, and 13 bases lay outside the gene matches. Germline V gene lookup returns CDR1 LNHDA and CDR2 SQIVND (reference sequence). CDR3 nucleotide sequence: TGTGCCAGTAATCCGGTAACTAGCGGGAGTCTCTATGAGCAGTTCTTC. This codes for CASNPVTSGSLYEQFF. Full variable domain (remainder filled in from reference TRBV19 and TRBJ2-1): DGGITQSPKYLFRKEGQNVTLSCEQNLNHDAMYWYRQDPGQGLRLIYYSQIVNDFQKGDIAEGYSVSREKKESFPLTVTSAQKNPTAFYLCASNPVTSGSLYEQFFGPGTRLTVL.